This is a list of T cell receptor beta chains from one sample in a study of response to subunit inactivated influenza vaccine. TCRdb re-called the RT-PCR reads with MiXCR, one entry per CDR3 protein. The sample lists just under 550,000 distinct CDR3 sequences, under 25% occurring once. The sample was also linked to a second study, of T cells expressing NK-cell markers.

Specimen: CD4+ T cells sorted from PBMCs, collected about 12 days after vaccination. These receptors were collected from a man in his fifties who received an inactivated influenza vaccine. Each CDR3 is given with its conserved first and last residue. A D gene is named only where the DNA matches it firmly. Where a row states a size, it is once, few, many or the class of an expanded clone; other rows omit it.

CDR3 length,J gene,D gene,clone size,V gene,CDR3 DNA,CDR3 protein
14,TRBJ2-7,TRBD2,NA,TRBV20-1,TGCAGTGCTAGAGCTAGCGGGAGACCCTACGAGCAGTACTTC,CSARASGRPYEQYF
14,TRBJ2-7,NA,NA,TRBV5-6,TGTGCCAGCACCGACGGGACCATAACCTCTGAGCAGTACTTC,CASTDGTITSEQYF
14,TRBJ2-2,NA,NA,TRBV6-5,TGTGCCAGCAGTTACTCGATTTTTACCGGGGAGCTGTTTTTT,CASSYSIFTGELFF
16,TRBJ2-2,NA,NA,TRBV5-4,TGTGCCAGCAGCTTCCGGACTGGAACGAACACCGGGGAGCTGTTTTTT,CASSFRTGTNTGELFF
15,TRBJ2-1,TRBD1,few,TRBV11-2,TGTGCCAGCAGCCGGGACAGGGGGCGATACAATGAGCAGTTCTTC,CASSRDRGRYNEQFF
15,TRBJ2-7,TRBD1,NA,TRBV5-1,TGCGCCAGCAGCGAAAACCCGGGACAGGGGTTCGAGCAGTACTTC,CASSENPGQGFEQYF
16,TRBJ1-1,NA,few,TRBV7-8,TGTGCCAGCAGCTTAGCGACAGGTTCGGCGGGTACCGAAGCTTTCTTT,CASSLATGSAGTEAFF
13,TRBJ2-7,NA,many,TRBV29-1,TGCAGCGTTGAATCGGTGAGGGGCCACGAGCAGTACTTC,CSVESVRGHEQYF
19,TRBJ2-1,TRBD2,NA,TRBV11-2,TGTGCCAGCAGCTTAGACGGGACTAGCGGGAGGGCCGATCGGAATGAGCAGTTCTTC,CASSLDGTSGRADRNEQFF
12,TRBJ2-1,TRBD2,NA,TRBV5-1,TGCGCCAGCAGCGGGTCCAGCGGGGCTCAGTTCTTC,CASSGSSGAQFF
11,TRBJ2-5,NA,NA,TRBV7-2,TGTGCCAGCAGCTTAGAGGTGACCCAGTACTTC,CASSLEVTQYF
14,TRBJ2-1,NA,NA,TRBV6-2/TRBV6-3,TGTGCCAGCAGTTACGGGGTTGGGCGGGGTGAGCAGTTCTTC,CASSYGVGRGEQFF
12,TRBJ2-3,NA,many,TRBV12-3/TRBV12-4,TGTGCCAGCAGTTCGGGACCTTATACGCAGTATTTT,CASSSGPYTQYF
13,TRBJ1-3,NA,NA,TRBV24-1,TGTGCCACCAGTGATTCTCCGCCTGGGACCATATATTTT,CATSDSPPGTIYF
12,TRBJ1-2,NA,NA,TRBV28,TGTGCCAGCAGTTTCCCTTCCTATGGCTACACCTTC,CASSFPSYGYTF
16,TRBJ2-1,TRBD2,NA,TRBV7-3,TGTGCCAGCAGCCCCCATGGCCCGGGAGGCAACAATGAGCAGTTCTTC,CASSPHGPGGNNEQFF
15,TRBJ2-3,TRBD2,many,TRBV5-1,TGTGCCAGCAGCTTAGTTAGCGGGGACACAGATACGCAGTATTTT,CASSLVSGDTDTQYF
14,TRBJ1-6,NA,NA,TRBV7-2,TGTGCCAGCAGCTTAGAACTGGGTTGGACACCCCTCCACTTT,CASSLELGWTPLHF
13,TRBJ2-7,TRBD2,few,TRBV12-3/TRBV12-4,TGTGCCAGCAGGGCGGGGGTCTTCTACGAGCAGTACTTC,CASRAGVFYEQYF
15,TRBJ2-3,NA,NA,TRBV20-1,TGCAGTGCTTACCGACGGGATTCGAACACAGATACGCAGTATTTT,CSAYRRDSNTDTQYF
15,TRBJ2-2,NA,NA,TRBV9,TGTGCCAGCAGCGTTGGGCCTGGGGGTACCGGGGAGCTGTTTTTT,CASSVGPGGTGELFF
13,TRBJ2-7,NA,few,TRBV28,TGTGCCAGCAGTATCAGGGGCGGTTACGAGCAGTACTTC,CASSIRGGYEQYF
15,TRBJ2-7,TRBD2,few,TRBV9,TGTGCCAGCAGCGTAGGTAGTAGCGGGACGGGTGAGCAGTACTTC,CASSVGSSGTGEQYF
19,TRBJ2-6,TRBD2,once,TRBV4-3,TGCGCCAGCAGCCGCCGGGACTACTACCTTAGCTCTGGGGCCAACGTCCTGACTTTC,CASSRRDYYLSSGANVLTF
15,TRBJ2-7,NA,few,TRBV20-1,TGCAGTGCTAGAGATCTAGGGGGCGGGACCTACGAGCAGTACTTC,CSARDLGGGTYEQYF
15,TRBJ2-1,NA,few,TRBV28,TGTGCCAGCAGCCCCGGAGGGAGAGCCTACAATGAGCAGTTCTTC,CASSPGGRAYNEQFF
16,TRBJ2-3,TRBD2,NA,TRBV5-6,TGTGCCAGCAGCTTCAATAGCGGGGCTGGCACAGATACGCAGTATTTT,CASSFNSGAGTDTQYF
13,TRBJ2-3,NA,NA,TRBV6-2/TRBV6-3,TGTGCCAGCCGACGGACAAACACAGATACGCAGTATTTT,CASRRTNTDTQYF
15,TRBJ1-1,NA,NA,TRBV4-2,TGTGCCAGCAGCCAAGGGCCCCAGGGTTCGGGTTACGCTTTCTTT,CASSQGPQGSGYAFF
19,TRBJ2-2,TRBD2,few,TRBV9,TGTGCCAGCAGCAGACTAGCGGGAGGTCCAGAAGGCCGAACCGGGGAGCTGTTTTTT,CASSRLAGGPEGRTGELFF
13,TRBJ2-5,TRBD2,few,TRBV10-3,TGTGCCATCAGCGGGGGGGACTCTGGGACCCAGTACTTC,CAISGGDSGTQYF
15,TRBJ2-2,TRBD1,NA,TRBV4-1,TGCGCCAGCAGCCATCCCGGACAGGGGTCCGGGGAGCTGTTTTTT,CASSHPGQGSGELFF
20,TRBJ2-5,TRBD2,few,TRBV20-1,TGCAGTGCTAGCGACCCCCTTCGGAGCGGGGGAGCGACCCTTCAAGAGACCCAGTACTTC,CSASDPLRSGGATLQETQYF
18,TRBJ2-6,NA,NA,TRBV11-1,TGTGCCAGCACCCGTAGGCGTCAGGGAACCTCTGGGGCCAACGTCCTGACTTTC,CASTRRRQGTSGANVLTF
13,TRBJ2-1,NA,few,TRBV10-3,TGTGCCATCACTGGGCACCCGTACAATGAGCAGTTCTTC,CAITGHPYNEQFF
15,TRBJ2-1,NA,NA,TRBV7-9,TGTGCCAGCAGCGCTCTCCCGACGGAGTACAATGAGCAGTTCTTC,CASSALPTEYNEQFF
11,TRBJ2-1,NA,NA,TRBV6-6,TGTGCCAGCAGTTACGAACGTGAGCAGTTCTTC,CASSYEREQFF
17,TRBJ2-1,NA,NA,TRBV14,TGTGCCAGCAGCCAAGCCCTCCCGATCGGGCCCTACAATGAGCAGTTCTTC,CASSQALPIGPYNEQFF
14,TRBJ1-2,NA,NA,TRBV10-3,TGTGCCATCAGTGAGGGCAGGGAGAGCTATGGCTACACCTTC,CAISEGRESYGYTF
15,TRBJ2-1,NA,many,TRBV4-2,TGTGCCAGCAGCCAAGATAGTAAGGACAGAAATGAGCAGTTCTTC,CASSQDSKDRNEQFF
13,TRBJ2-7,NA,NA,TRBV29-1,TGCAACGTGGGGAAGGGCGGGTTCGTCGAGCAGTACTTC,CNVGKGGFVEQYF
16,TRBJ2-2,NA,few,TRBV24-1,TGTGCCACCAGTGATTCCAGGAGCCCGAACACCGGGGAGCTGTTTTTT,CATSDSRSPNTGELFF
16,TRBJ2-7,TRBD1,NA,TRBV4-2,TGTGCCAGCAGCCAACCCGGACAGGGGGTACCGAACGAGCAGTACTTC,CASSQPGQGVPNEQYF
13,TRBJ2-2,NA,NA,TRBV28,TGTGCCAGCAGCGCATATAACACCGGGGAGCTGTTTTTT,CASSAYNTGELFF
20,TRBJ2-1,NA,NA,TRBV11-2,TGTGCCAGCAGCACCCCACCCCCGGGACACCAGAAGAGCTCCTACAATGAGCAGTTCTTC,CASSTPPPGHQKSSYNEQFF
13,TRBJ2-5,NA,NA,TRBV27,TGTGCCAGCAGTCCGCAGGTTTCAGAGACCCAGTACTTC,CASSPQVSETQYF
17,TRBJ2-1,NA,NA,TRBV18,TGTGCCAGCTCACCACCGTTTTCTCGCGGGAACTACAATGAGCAGTTCTTC,CASSPPFSRGNYNEQFF
15,TRBJ2-2,NA,NA,TRBV5-5,TGTGCCAGCAGCAGGACGGTTGCGAACACCGGGGAGCTGTTTTTT,CASSRTVANTGELFF
14,TRBJ1-1,TRBD1,many,TRBV10-3,TGTGCCATCAGGGGGACAGGGGGCATCGCTGAAGCTTTCTTT,CAIRGTGGIAEAFF
12,TRBJ2-7,NA,few,TRBV7-9,TGTGCCAGCAGCCGGATGGACTACGAGCAGTACTTC,CASSRMDYEQYF
12,TRBJ2-6,NA,NA,TRBV29-1,TGCAGCGTTGAAGGGGGGGCCAACGTCCTGACTTTC,CSVEGGANVLTF
14,TRBJ2-5,NA,few,TRBV5-5,TGTGCCAGCAGCTTGGGCAGACGCCAAGAGACCCAGTACTTC,CASSLGRRQETQYF
15,TRBJ2-7,NA,NA,TRBV6-5,TGTGCCAGCAGTTACTCAATCGGAGGGGTAGACGAGCAGTACTTC,CASSYSIGGVDEQYF
14,TRBJ2-1,NA,NA,TRBV10-3,TGTGCCACCAAGGGGTCCTCTCCCCACAATGAGCAGTTCTTC,CATKGSSPHNEQFF
14,TRBJ2-7,TRBD1,NA,TRBV30,TGTGCCTGGAGTGGTCAGGGGGTTAACTACGAGCAGTACTTC,CAWSGQGVNYEQYF
14,TRBJ1-1,NA,NA,TRBV3-1,TGTGCCAGCAGCCAAGTCGGGAGAGGGGTGGCAGCTTTCTTT,CASSQVGRGVAAFF
15,TRBJ1-2,NA,few,TRBV5-5,TGTGCCAGCAGACAGGCCGGGACGGTGAACTATGGCTACACCTTC,CASRQAGTVNYGYTF
18,TRBJ2-6,NA,few,TRBV7-2,TGTGCCAGCAGCTTACGCCTAGGTTCTTTCCCTGGGGCCAACGTCCTGACTTTC,CASSLRLGSFPGANVLTF
13,TRBJ1-1,NA,NA,TRBV4-2,TGTGCCAGCAGCCAAGATCGCCAGAGAGAAGCTTTCTTT,CASSQDRQREAFF
15,TRBJ2-1,NA,NA,TRBV24-1,TGTGCCACCAGTGATTTTCGCAGCAGGGGAATGGGGCAGTTCTTC,CATSDFRSRGMGQFF